This T cell receptor (beta chain) derives from a study of Graves' ophthalmopathy and Graves' hyperthyroidism. Scientists amplified the TCR beta CDR3 regions from RNA transcripts. RT-PCR was first run with HTBI primers, then multiplex PCR in a second round. TCRdb independently ran MiXCR on the multiplex PCR reads; one entry per CDR3 protein. The sample has 500,000 to 800,000 distinct CDR3 sequences; more than 40% are singletons. What was sequenced was peripheral blood. This sequence originates from an adult man with Graves' ophthalmopathy.

The CDR3 DNA sequence: TGCGCCAGCAGCGGCTCGATGTGGCTCACAGATACGCAGTATTTT. Its translation is CASSGSMWLTDTQYF. The chain uses TRBV5-1 and TRBJ2-3; D gene ambiguous. Germline CDR1 SGHRS, CDR2 YFSETQ. This CDR3 spans 15 amino acids. The ends were cut back, 4 bases at V and 2 bases at J, with 14 bases in the middle.